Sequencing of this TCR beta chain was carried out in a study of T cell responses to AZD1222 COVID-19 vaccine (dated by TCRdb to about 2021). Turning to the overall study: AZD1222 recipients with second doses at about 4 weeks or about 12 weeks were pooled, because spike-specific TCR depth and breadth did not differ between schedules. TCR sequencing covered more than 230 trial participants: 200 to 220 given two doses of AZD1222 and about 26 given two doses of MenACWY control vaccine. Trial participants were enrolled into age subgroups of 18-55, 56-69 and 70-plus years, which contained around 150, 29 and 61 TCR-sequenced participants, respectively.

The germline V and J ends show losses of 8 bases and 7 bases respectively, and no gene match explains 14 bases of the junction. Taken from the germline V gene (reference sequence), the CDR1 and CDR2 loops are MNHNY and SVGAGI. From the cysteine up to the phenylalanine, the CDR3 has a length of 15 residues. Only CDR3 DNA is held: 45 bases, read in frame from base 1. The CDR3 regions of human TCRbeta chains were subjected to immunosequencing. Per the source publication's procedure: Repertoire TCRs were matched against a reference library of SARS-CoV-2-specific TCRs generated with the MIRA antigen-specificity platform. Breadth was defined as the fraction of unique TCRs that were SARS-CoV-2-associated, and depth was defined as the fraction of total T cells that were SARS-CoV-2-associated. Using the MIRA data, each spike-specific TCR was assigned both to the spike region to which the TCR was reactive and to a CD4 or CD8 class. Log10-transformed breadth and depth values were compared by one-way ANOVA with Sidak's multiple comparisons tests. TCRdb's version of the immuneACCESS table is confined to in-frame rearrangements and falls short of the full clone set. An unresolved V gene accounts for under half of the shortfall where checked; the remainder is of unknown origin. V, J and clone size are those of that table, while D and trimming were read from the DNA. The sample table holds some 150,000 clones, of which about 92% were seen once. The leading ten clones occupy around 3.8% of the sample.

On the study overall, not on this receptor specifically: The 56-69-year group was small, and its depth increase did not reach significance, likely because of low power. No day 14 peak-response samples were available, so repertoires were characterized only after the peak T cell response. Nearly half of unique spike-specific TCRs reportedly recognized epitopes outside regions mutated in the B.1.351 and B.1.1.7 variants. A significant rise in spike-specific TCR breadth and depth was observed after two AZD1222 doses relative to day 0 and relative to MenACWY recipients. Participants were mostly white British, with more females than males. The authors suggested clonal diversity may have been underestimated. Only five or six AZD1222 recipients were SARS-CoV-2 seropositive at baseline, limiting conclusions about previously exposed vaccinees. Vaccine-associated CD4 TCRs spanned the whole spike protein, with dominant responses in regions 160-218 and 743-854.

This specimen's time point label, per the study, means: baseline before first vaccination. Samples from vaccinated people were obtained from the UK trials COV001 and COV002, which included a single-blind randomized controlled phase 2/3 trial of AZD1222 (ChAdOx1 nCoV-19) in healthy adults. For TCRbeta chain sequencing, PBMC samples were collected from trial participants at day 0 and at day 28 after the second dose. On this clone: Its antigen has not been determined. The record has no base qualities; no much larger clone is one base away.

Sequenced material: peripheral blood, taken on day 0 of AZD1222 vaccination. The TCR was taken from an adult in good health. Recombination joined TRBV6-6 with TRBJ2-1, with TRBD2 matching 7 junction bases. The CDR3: CASLPLAGVLNEQFF. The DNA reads TGTGCCAGCCTACCCCTCGCGGGAGTGCTGAATGAGCAGTTCTTC.